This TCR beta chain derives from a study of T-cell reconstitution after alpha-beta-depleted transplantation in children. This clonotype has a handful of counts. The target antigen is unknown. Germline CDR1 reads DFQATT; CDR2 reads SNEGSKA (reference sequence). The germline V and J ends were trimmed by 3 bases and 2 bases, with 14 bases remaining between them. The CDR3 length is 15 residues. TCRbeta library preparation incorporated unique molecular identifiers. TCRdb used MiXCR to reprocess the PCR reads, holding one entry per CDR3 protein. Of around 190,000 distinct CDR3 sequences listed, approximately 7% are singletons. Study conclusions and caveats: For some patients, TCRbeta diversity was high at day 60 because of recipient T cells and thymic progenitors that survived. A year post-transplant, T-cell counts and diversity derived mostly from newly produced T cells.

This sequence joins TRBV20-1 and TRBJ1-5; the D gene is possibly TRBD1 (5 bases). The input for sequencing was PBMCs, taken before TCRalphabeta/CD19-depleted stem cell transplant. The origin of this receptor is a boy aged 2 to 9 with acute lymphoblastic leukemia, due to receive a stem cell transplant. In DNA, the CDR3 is TGCAGTGCTAGGCCCAGGGCGATGGGCAATCAGCCCCAGCATTTT. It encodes CSARPRAMGNQPQHF.